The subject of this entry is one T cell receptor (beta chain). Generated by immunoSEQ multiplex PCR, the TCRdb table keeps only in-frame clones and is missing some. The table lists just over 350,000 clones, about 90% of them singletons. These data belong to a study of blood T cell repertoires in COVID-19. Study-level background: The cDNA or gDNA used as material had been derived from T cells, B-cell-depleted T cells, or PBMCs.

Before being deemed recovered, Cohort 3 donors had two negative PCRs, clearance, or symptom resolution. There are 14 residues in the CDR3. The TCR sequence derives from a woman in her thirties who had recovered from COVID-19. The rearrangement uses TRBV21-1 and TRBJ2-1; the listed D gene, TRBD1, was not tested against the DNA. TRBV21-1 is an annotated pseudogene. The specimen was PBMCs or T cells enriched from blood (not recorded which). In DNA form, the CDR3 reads TGTGCCAGCAGCACCCTCTCAGGCAGCAATGAGCAGTTCTTC. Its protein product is CASSTLSGSNEQFF.